Listed below are T cell receptor beta chains from one sample, sequenced in a study of T-cell reconstitution after alpha-beta-depleted transplantation in children. TCRdb re-called the PCR reads with MiXCR, one entry per CDR3 protein. The repertoire consists of 400,000 to 500,000 distinct CDR3 sequences, with 11% occurring once and the leading ten covering roughly 6%. The material was PBMCs from the stem cell graft donor, obtained from the stem cell graft. These receptors all stem from a human donor who donated a stem cell graft to a child with acute myeloid leukemia. The conserved cysteine and the conserved F or W are not part of the CDR3 here. D genes are given only for firm matches.

D	V	J	CDR3
-	TRBV9	TRBJ2-1	ASSALVFNNEQF
-	TRBV3-1	TRBJ2-3	ASSQDPAFTTDTQY
-	TRBV4-2	TRBJ2-6	ASRRTGIGANVLT
-	TRBV12-3/TRBV12-4	TRBJ2-7	ASSLEARGGDEQY
-	TRBV27	TRBJ2-1	ASSWAPRGGNNEQF
TRBD1	TRBV3-1	TRBJ1-1	ASSQTGVDEAF
-	TRBV12-3/TRBV12-4	TRBJ2-5	ASSFGTPETQY
-	TRBV29-1	TRBJ2-4	SVRSKNIQY
TRBD2	TRBV6-5	TRBJ2-1	ASSSSGGSYNEQF
-	TRBV5-1	TRBJ1-5	ASSLEGDTPNQPQH
TRBD1	TRBV4-1	TRBJ2-2	ASSQPDRAPGELF
TRBD2	TRBV15	TRBJ2-7	ATSRELGRREINEQY
TRBD2	TRBV5-1	TRBJ2-1	ASSPWPRTSGNYNEQF
-	TRBV10-3	TRBJ1-5	AISESDGQPQH
TRBD1	TRBV7-3	TRBJ2-2	ASSPTRQGAYGGELF
TRBD1	TRBV20-1	TRBJ2-1	SALTGNEQF
-	TRBV7-9	TRBJ2-1	ASSPEGLANEQF
TRBD2	TRBV12-3/TRBV12-4	TRBJ2-7	ASRAGTSGYEQY
-	TRBV6-2/TRBV6-3	TRBJ2-7	ASSRAGAGDYEQY
-	TRBV19	TRBJ2-1	ASSVPGAGNEQF
TRBD1	TRBV7-9	TRBJ1-6	ASLGQENSPLH
-	TRBV5-1	TRBJ1-1	ASRMGGTEAF
TRBD1	TRBV5-1	TRBJ1-3	ASSLSPDQGAGGNTIY
-	TRBV20-1	TRBJ2-3	SAAGAYGTDTQY
-	TRBV11-2	TRBJ1-5	ASSLVGPTVYSNQPQH
TRBD2	TRBV27	TRBJ2-7	ASSLAGGVHEQY
-	TRBV29-1	TRBJ2-7	SVEKGGTYEQY
TRBD1	TRBV4-1	TRBJ2-5	ASSQDIRTGLRETQY